This T cell receptor (beta chain) is drawn from a study of shared clonotypes between healthy human individuals (dated by TCRdb to 2020 to 2022). Background on the whole study: A couple of women and a few men aged 18 to 49 years were included in the cohort. For each donor, CD4 naive and CD4 memory were each run on three plates, CD8 naive on two plates, and CD8 memory on one plate. Between about 0.9 and 9 billion PBMCs per donor were obtained by leukapheresis. Libraries were prepared and TCR repertoires were sequenced by different laboratories using diverse techniques, in order to increase sequencing depth and limit assay-specific biases. To estimate repertoire size and how much clonotypes are shared between individuals, the study performed deep sequencing of blood TCR repertoires from a handful of healthy adults.

What the study reported, not specific to this receptor: The genetic and exposure-history diversity represented was limited by the small number of donors. Sampling was limited to blood, and TCR repertoires in tissue likely differ from TCR repertoires in blood. Sharing across a few donors was observed for 4.5% to 6.5% of naive CD4, less than 4% of naive CD8, about 2.3% of memory CD4, and roughly 0.4% of memory CD8 clonotypes. Based on pairwise subsampling, the degree of clonotype sharing among donors was expected to be affected by sequencing depth. Incomplete sequencing was indicated by rarefaction of sorted-subset datasets, despite the large sequencing depth. Clonotypes shared by all four sorted-subset donors showed higher generation probabilities than non-shared clonotypes. Naive subsets generally had larger estimated clonotype richness than memory subsets did.

In the case of this clone: The specificity of this receptor is unknown. Base qualities were left out, and no much larger clone turns up one base away.

The donors were healthy, HIV-negative adults who had no recently reported acute infections or vaccinations. All donors were Caucasian adults living in Nashville, Tennessee, USA. CD8 memory samples combined magnetically selected CD45RO+ cells with CCR7-negative CD45RA+ effector memory (TemRA) cells. Blood was collected by leukapheresis, and PBMCs were isolated by Ficoll-Histopaque density gradient centrifugation and then cryopreserved in liquid nitrogen vapor phase. Analytical flow cytometry was used to check the purity and quantity of each magnetically sorted T cell population. Genomic DNA was isolated from each sorted fraction and quantified by UV absorbance on a Nanodrop 2000c. From its cysteine to its phenylalanine, the CDR3 spans 18 amino acids. Just the 54-base CDR3 DNA is kept, in frame starting at base 1. Unmatched junction bases come to 12, with V trimmed by 3 bases and J by 3 bases. CDR1 is given as SEHNR and CDR2 as FQNEAQ, both from the germline V gene (reference sequence).

Using the deep immunoSEQ assay, TCR CDR3 regions were amplified from genomic DNA by multiplex PCR. Extracted genomic DNA from each cell subset was spread evenly across all wells of several immunoSEQ 96-well plates, with each plate serving as a replicate. For sorted subsets, each replicate PCR was loaded with approximately 200 ng genomic DNA, equivalent to 30,000 or so T cell genomes. Purified libraries were measured with a Qubit 3.0 fluorometer, size-checked on a Bioanalyzer 2100, and measured again with the KAPA Library Quantification kit. Every immunoSEQ 96-well plate was sequenced on a separate single-read 150-cycle Illumina NextSeq 550 flow cell. The study's own analysis went as follows. Because the immunoSEQ output held only junctional sequences and lacked quality scores, the filtering could not match the filtering applied to full-length reads. To assign V/J genes and CDR3, sequences were annotated using PyIR, a Python wrapper for IgBLAST v1.9, with IMGT germline references. Reads were filtered out if the reads had weak V/J assignments (E-value above 1e-6), no CDR3, stop codons, out-of-frame junctions, or ambiguous translated residues. V3J clonotypes were defined by identical inferred V gene, J gene, and CDR3 amino acid sequence. To compute the percentage overlap between repertoires, the number of shared unique clonotypes was divided by the size of the smaller repertoire. RTK rarefaction, the Chao1 estimator, and Recon v2.1 estimates of unobserved clonotypes were used to assess repertoire richness. Generation probabilities were computed with OLGA for all TCRbeta clonotypes obtained by the gDNA method from a handful of donors. TCRdb provides this immuneACCESS table in a form limited to in-frame rearrangements. Some clones are lacking; in checked studies, under half of them reflect an unresolved V gene, and why the rest are absent is not known. V and J calls and clone size are copied from that table; D and trimming were computed from the DNA. This sample has approximately 400,000 clones in its table, and 96% of those were observed once. The biggest ten clones account for 0.32% of the sample.

The chain employs TRBV7-9 and TRBJ2-1, with 9 junctional bases fitting TRBD2. The receptor comes from a man aged 25 to 40 in good health. The sample was memory CD8+ T cells sorted from blood. Reading the label with the study, this specimen's cell subset or site is: CD45RO+ cells pooled with CCR7-negative TemRA cells. The DNA sequence follows: TGTGCCAGCAGCTTTGTTTTAGCGGGAGTCTCCTTCTACAATGAGCAGTTCTTC. Its coded protein is CASSFVLAGVSFYNEQFF.